The clone carrying this T cell receptor (beta chain) was observed many times. The antigen remains unidentified. This CDR3 spans 15 amino acids. The ends were cut back, 1 base at V and 8 bases at J, with 16 bases in the middle. The germline V gene encodes CDR1 SGHRS and CDR2 YFSETQ. Barcoded TCR alpha and TCR beta cDNA libraries with UMIs came from 5'RACE using constant-segment primers. Each CDR3 protein is one row after TCRdb ran MiXCR on the 5' RACE reads. The top ten hold 7.5% to 9.5% of the sample, which has around 530,000 distinct CDR3 sequences, approximately 21% seen once. This sample is part of a study of T-cell memory formation after mild COVID-19. Study-level information: The study found TCR clusters largely donor specific.

Study-level points and caveats: Later expanders leaned CD4+, whereas clones that contracted between day 15 and 85 were balanced CD4/CD8.

The sequenced material came from PBMCs or a T cell subset sorted from them (not recorded which). This clonotype was sampled from an adult woman who had mild COVID-19 (a few samples of this study predate the infection). Cell type and time point are not known. The rearrangement links TRBV5-1 to TRBJ2-1; the D call may be TRBD1 or TRBD2 (6 bases each). The CDR3 sequence: CASSLSGAGFDEQFF. The CDR3 DNA reads TGCGCCAGCAGCTTGTCGGGGGCCGGGTTCGATGAGCAGTTCTTC.